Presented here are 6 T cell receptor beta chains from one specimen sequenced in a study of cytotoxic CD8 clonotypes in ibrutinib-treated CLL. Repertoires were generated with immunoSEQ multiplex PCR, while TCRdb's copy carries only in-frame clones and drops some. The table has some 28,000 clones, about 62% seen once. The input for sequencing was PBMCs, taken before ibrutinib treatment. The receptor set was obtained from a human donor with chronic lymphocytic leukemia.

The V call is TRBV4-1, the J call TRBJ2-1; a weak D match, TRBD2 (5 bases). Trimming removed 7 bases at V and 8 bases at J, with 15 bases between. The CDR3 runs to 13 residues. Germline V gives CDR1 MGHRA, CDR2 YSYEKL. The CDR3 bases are TGCGCCAGCAACTATAGGAGGAGGCATGAGCAGTTCTTC. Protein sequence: CASNYRRRHEQFF.

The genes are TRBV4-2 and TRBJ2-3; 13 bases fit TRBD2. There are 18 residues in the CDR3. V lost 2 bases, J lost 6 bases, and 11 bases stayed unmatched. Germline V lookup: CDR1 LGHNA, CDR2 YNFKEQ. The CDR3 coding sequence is TGTGCCAGCAGCCAACGATCCCGGACTAGCGGGAGTGCGGATACGCAGTATTTT. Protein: CASSQRSRTSGSADTQYF.

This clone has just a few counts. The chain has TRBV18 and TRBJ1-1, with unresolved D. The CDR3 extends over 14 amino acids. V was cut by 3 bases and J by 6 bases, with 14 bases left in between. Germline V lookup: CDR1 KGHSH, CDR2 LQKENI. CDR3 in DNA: TGTGCCAGCTCACCCAAGGGAGGGTTGGCTGAAGCTTTCTTT. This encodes CASSPKGGLAEAFF.

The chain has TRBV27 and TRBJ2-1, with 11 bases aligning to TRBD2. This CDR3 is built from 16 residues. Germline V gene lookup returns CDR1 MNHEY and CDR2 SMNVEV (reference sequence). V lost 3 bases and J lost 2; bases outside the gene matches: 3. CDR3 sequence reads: CASSLTSGDTYNEQFF. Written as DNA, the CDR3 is TGTGCCAGCAGTTTGACTAGCGGGGACACCTACAATGAGCAGTTCTTC.

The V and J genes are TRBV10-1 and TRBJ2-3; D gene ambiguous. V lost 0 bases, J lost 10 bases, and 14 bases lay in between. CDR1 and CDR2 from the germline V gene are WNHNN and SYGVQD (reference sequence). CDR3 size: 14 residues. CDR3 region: CASSESIIGFSQYF. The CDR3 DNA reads TGCGCCAGCAGTGAGTCGATAATAGGCTTTTCGCAGTATTTT.

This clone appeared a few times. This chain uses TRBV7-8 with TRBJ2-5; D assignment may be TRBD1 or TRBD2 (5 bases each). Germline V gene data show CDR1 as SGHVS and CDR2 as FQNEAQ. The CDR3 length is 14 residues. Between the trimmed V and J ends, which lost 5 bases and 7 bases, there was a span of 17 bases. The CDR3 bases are TGTGCCAGCAGCCTTAGAGAGGGGCATGGGACCCAGTACTTC. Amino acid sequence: CASSLREGHGTQYF.